This TCR beta chain was obtained from a study of Ad26.COV2.S vaccination and SARS-CoV-2 variants (dated by TCRdb to the early 2020s). Describing the broader study: Vaccine-arm donors came from COV1001, a multicentre, randomized, double-blind, placebo-controlled phase I-IIa trial of Ad26.COV2.S in healthy adults. The TCR-sequenced set comprised approximately 30 samples: approximately 19 Ad26.COV2.S vaccine recipients, 5 placebo recipients and 8 SARS-CoV-2 convalescent individuals. Sequencing of the TCRbeta repertoire served to evaluate the specificity and breadth of SARS-CoV-2-reactive T cell receptors following Ad26.COV2.S vaccination. Ad26.COV2.S was administered intramuscularly at a dose of 5x10^10 or 1x10^11 viral particles, either as one shot or as two shots given 56 days apart. Trial participants were randomized into five groups of five: low-dose or high-dose Ad26.COV2.S given once or twice, or placebo on both occasions. Blinding of investigators to trial group allocation was maintained during experiments and outcome assessment. What the study reported, not specific to this receptor: After vaccination, substantial breadth of spike-specific CD8+ and CD4+ T cell responses was reported. Vaccine and placebo recipients had comparable non-spike TCR breadth, which fits with the vaccine containing only spike. Higher spike-specific TCR breadth was observed in Ad26.COV2.S recipients than in placebo recipients (P = 0.0014). The study was not powered to compare responses between vaccine doses or regimens. It was noted by the authors that total T cell responses may have been underestimated by the TCR breadth and depth analyses.

Including cysteine and phenylalanine, the CDR3 has 13 amino acids. Of all the DNA, just the CDR3 is kept, 39 bases in frame from base 1. The germline V gene (reference sequence) sets CDR1 to LNHDA and CDR2 to SQIVND. V is pared back by 6 bases and J by 4 bases, with 9 bases lying between the germline termini. A note on this clone: Its antigen is unknown. No quality values exist for individual bases; no much larger clone is one base distant.

The sample's treatment or condition, from its label and the paper: 15 to 20 received Ad26.COV2.S at low or high dose, single or two shots; 5 received placebo; per-sample allocation not given. Repertoires of vaccine and placebo recipients were sequenced from samples collected on day 63 after the first injection. In Cohort 1b, fewer than 30 adults aged 18-55 years were enrolled at a single site in Boston, USA, between 29 July and 7 August 2020. Ad26.COV2.S was a replication-incompetent adenovirus type 26 vector that expressed a prefusion-stabilized SARS-CoV-2 spike protein derived from the original Wuhan strain. TCRbeta CDR3 regions were sequenced with the immunoSEQ Assay. After extraction, genomic DNA underwent amplification by bias-controlled multiplex PCR, followed by high-throughput sequencing. The original methods were these. To quantify the absolute abundance of every unique TCRbeta CDR3 region, sequences were collapsed and filtered. Usable DNA was measured by amplifying reference genes present in all nucleated cells, and TCRbeta template counts were normalized to that usable DNA to estimate T cell fraction. Repertoire TCRs were annotated as SARS-CoV-2-specific when V gene, CDR3 amino acid sequence and J gene were exactly matched to a known reactive TCR set. The reference SARS-CoV-2 TCR set came from MIRA and was filtered for enrichment in COVID-19-positive ImmuneCODE repertoires, removing public or cross-reactive TCRs. Using the MIRA antigens, annotated TCRs were further analysed by specific ORF or by position within an ORF. Breadth was defined as annotated unique rearrangements over total unique productive rearrangements; depth was the summed frequency of those rearrangements. Two-sided Wilcoxon rank-sum tests were used to compare TCR breadth between groups. What TCRdb holds here is the immuneACCESS table cut down to in-frame rearrangements. Part of the clones is not present; checked against another copy, under half of the missing clones reflect an unresolved V gene, and the others are unexplained. D and trimming were read from the DNA, whereas the V and J calls and clone size are those reported in that table. The sample profile shows some 270,000 clones; around nine tenths of them were found once. Clones ranked in the top ten supply 2.5% to 3.5% of the sample.

Sequenced material: peripheral blood, taken in a trial of Ad26.COV2.S vaccine versus placebo. Recombination connected TRBV19 to TRBJ2-2; the D region possibly corresponds to TRBD1 (7 bases align). This clonotype originated in a person between 18 and 59 years old who received the Ad26.COV2.S COVID-19 vaccine or a placebo. The DNA sequence is TGTGCCAGTAGGCAGGGGGGCACCGGGGAGCTGTTTTTT. Its translation is CASRQGGTGELFF. Outside the CDR3, residues come from the reference TRBV19 and TRBJ2-2 proteins, so the full variable domain is: DGGITQSPKYLFRKEGQNVTLSCEQNLNHDAMYWYRQDPGQGLRLIYYSQIVNDFQKGDIAEGYSVSREKKESFPLTVTSAQKNPTAFYLCASRQGGTGELFFGEGSRLTVL.